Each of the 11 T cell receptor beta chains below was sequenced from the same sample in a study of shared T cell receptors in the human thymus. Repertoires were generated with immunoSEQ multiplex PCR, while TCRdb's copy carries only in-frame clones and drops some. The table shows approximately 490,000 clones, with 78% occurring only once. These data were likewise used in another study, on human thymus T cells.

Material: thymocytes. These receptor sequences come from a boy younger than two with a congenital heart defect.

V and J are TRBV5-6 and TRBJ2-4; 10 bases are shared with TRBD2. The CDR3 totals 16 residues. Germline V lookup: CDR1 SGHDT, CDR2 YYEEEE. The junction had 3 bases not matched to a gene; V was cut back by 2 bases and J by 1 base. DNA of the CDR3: TGTGCCAGCAGCTTTAGCGGGAGGCTTGCCAAAAACATTCAGTACTTC. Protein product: CASSFSGRLAKNIQYF.

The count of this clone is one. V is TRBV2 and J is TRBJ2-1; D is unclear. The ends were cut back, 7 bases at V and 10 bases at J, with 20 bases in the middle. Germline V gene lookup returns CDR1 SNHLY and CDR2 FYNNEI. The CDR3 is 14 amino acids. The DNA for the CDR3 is TGTGCCAGCATCCCCCCCCACAGTCCCGTGGAGCAGTTCTTC. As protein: CASIPPHSPVEQFF.

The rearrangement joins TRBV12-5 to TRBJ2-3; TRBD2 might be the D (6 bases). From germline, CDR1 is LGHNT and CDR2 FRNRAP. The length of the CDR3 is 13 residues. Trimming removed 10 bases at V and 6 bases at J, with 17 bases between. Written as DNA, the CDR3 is TGTGCTATAATAGCGGACCCGGCGGATACGCAGTATTTT. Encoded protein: CAIIADPADTQYF. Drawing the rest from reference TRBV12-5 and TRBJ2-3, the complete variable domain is DARVTQTPRHKVTEMGQEVTMRCQPILGHNTVFWYRQTMMQGLELLAYFRNRAPLDDSGMPKDRFSAEMPDATLATLKIQPSEPRDSAVYFCAIIADPADTQYFGPGTRLTVL.

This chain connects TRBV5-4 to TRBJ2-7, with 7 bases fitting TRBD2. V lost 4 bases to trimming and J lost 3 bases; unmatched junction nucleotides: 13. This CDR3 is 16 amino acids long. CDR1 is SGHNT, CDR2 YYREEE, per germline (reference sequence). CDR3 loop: CASSPQLGGEHYEQYF. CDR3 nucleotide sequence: TGTGCCAGCAGCCCCCAGTTGGGGGGGGAACACTACGAGCAGTACTTC.

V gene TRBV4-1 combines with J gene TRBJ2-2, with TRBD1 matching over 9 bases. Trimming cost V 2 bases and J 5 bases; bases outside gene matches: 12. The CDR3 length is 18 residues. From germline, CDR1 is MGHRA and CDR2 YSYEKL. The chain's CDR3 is CASSQLLRDRVITGELFF. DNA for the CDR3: TGCGCCAGCAGCCAATTGCTCCGGGACAGGGTAATTACCGGGGAGCTGTTTTTT.

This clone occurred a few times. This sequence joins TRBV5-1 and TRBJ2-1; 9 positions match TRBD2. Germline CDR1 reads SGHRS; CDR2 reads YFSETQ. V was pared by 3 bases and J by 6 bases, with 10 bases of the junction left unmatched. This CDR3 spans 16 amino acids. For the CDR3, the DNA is TGCGCCAGCAGCTGTAGCGGGAGTAGCCGGCCCAATGAGCAGTTCTTC. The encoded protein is CASSCSGSSRPNEQFF.

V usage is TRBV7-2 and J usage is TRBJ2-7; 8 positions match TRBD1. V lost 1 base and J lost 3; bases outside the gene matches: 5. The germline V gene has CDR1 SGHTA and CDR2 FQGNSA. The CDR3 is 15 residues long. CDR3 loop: CASSLVAQGVYEQYF. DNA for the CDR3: TGTGCCAGCAGCTTAGTAGCACAGGGGGTCTACGAGCAGTACTTC.

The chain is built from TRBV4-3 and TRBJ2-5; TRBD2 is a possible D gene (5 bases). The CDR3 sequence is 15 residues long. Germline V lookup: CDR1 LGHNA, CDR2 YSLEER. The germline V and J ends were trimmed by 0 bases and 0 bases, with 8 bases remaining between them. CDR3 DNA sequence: TGCGCCAGCAGCCAAGAAGGACTCGACCAAGAGACCCAGTACTTC. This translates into CASSQEGLDQETQYF.

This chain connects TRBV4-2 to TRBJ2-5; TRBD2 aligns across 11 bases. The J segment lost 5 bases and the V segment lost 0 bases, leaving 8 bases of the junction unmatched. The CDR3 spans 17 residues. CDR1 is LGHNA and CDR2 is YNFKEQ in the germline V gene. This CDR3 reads CASSQDLTSGSGETQYF. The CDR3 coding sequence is TGTGCCAGCAGCCAAGATCTAACTAGCGGGAGTGGTGAGACCCAGTACTTC.

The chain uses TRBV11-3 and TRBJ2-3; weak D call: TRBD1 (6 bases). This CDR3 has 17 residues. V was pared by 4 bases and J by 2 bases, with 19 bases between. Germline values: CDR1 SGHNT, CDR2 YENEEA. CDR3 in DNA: TGTGCCAGCAGCTGGGTGATCCCAGGGGCGGCCACAGATACGCAGTATTTT. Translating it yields CASSWVIPGAATDTQYF.

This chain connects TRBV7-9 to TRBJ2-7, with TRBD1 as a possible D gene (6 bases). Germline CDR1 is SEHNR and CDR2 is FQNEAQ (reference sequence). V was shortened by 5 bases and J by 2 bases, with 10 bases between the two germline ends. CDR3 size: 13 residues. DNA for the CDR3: TGTGCCAGCAGCGGACAGTCCCCCTACGAGCAGTACTTC. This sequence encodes CASSGQSPYEQYF. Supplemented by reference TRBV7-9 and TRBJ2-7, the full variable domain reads DTGVSQNPRHKITKRGQNVTFRCDPISEHNRLYWYRQTLGQGPEFLTYFQNEAQLEKSRLLSDRFSAERPKGSFSTLEIQRTEQGDSAMYLCASSGQSPYEQYFGPGTRLTVT.